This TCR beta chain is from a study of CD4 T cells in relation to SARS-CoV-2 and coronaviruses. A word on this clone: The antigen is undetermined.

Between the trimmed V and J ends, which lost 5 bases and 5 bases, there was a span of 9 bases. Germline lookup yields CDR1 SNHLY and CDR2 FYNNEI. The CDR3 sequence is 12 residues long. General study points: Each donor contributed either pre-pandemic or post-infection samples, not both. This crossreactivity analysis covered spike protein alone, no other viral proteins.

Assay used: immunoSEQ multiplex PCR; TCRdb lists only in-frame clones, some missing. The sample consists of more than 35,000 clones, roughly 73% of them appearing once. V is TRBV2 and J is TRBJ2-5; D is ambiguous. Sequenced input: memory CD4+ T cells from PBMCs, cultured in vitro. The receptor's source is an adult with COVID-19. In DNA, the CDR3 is TGTGCCAGCAGTCGAATTGGCGAGACCCAGTACTTC. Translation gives CASSRIGETQYF.